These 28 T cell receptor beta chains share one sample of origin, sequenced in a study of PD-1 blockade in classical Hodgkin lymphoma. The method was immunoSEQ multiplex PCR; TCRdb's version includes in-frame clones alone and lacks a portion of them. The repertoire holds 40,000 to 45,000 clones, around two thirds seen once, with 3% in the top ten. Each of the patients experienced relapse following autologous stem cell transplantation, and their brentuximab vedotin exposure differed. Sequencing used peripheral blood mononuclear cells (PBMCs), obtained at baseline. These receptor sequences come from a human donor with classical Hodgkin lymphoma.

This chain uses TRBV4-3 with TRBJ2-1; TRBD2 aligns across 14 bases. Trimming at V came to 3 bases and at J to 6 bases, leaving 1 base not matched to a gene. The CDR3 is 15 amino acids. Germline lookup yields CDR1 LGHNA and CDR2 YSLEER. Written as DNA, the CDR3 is TGCGCCAGCAGCCAGACTAGCGGGAGGGGCAATGAGCAGTTCTTC. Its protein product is CASSQTSGRGNEQFF.

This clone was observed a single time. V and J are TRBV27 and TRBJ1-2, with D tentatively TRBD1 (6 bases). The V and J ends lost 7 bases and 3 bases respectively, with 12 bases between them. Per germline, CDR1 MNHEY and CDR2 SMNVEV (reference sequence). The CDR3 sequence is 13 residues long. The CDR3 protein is CASKGGWDYGYTF. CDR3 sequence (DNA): TGTGCCAGCAAGGGGGGTTGGGACTATGGCTACACCTTC.

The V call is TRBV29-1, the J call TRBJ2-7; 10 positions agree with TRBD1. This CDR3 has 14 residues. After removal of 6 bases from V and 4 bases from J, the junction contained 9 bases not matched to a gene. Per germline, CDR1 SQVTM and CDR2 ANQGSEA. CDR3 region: CSVFTGQGVYEQYF. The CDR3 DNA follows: TGCAGCGTGTTCACCGGACAGGGGGTTTACGAGCAGTACTTC.

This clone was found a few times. CDR3 coding DNA: TGCGCCAGCAGCCAAGTGACTAGCGGATACAATGAGCAGTTCTTC. This codes for CASSQVTSGYNEQFF. This chain joins TRBV4-1 and TRBJ2-1; 9 bases map to TRBD2. The junction had 2 bases not matched to a gene; V was cut back by 1 base and J by 4 bases. The CDR3 is 15 amino acids. The V gene's germline CDR1 is MGHRA and CDR2 YSYEKL.

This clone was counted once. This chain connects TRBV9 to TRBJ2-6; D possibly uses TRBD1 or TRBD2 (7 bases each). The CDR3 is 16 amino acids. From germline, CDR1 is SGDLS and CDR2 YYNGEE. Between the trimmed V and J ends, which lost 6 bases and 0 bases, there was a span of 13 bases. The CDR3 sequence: CASNQGGISGANVLTF. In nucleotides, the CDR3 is TGTGCCAGCAACCAGGGGGGGATCTCTGGGGCCAACGTCCTGACTTTC.

CDR3 nucleotide sequence: TGTGCCAGTATGGCGGATTATAATTCACCCCTCCACTTT. Its protein product is CASMADYNSPLHF. The rearrangement links TRBV19 to TRBJ1-6; D gene unclear. Germline V gene lookup returns CDR1 LNHDA and CDR2 SQIVND (reference sequence). This CDR3 is built from 13 residues. Trimming cost V 7 bases and J 4 bases, with 8 bases left between them.

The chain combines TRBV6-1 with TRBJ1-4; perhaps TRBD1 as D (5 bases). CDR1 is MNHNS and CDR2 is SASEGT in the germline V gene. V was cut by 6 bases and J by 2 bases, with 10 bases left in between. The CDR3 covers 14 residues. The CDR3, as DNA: TGTGCCAGCAGCAGGGCTAGTACTAATGAAAAACTGTTTTTT. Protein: CASSRASTNEKLFF.

The CDR3: CSVDRGQGNTEAFF. Here the CDR3 DNA reads TGCAGCGTTGATAGGGGACAGGGAAACACTGAAGCTTTCTTT. The rearrangement uses TRBV29-1 and TRBJ1-1, with 9 bases matching TRBD1. The CDR3 extends over 14 amino acids. The V gene end was trimmed by 3 bases and the J gene end by 2 bases; junction bases not matched to a gene: 4. In germline, CDR1 is SQVTM, CDR2 ANQGSEA.

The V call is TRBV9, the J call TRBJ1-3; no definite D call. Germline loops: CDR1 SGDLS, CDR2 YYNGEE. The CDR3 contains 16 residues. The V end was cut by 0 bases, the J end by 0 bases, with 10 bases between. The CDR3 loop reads CASSVDSLYSGNTIYF. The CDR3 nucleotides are TGTGCCAGCAGCGTAGACAGCCTCTACTCTGGAAACACCATATATTTT.

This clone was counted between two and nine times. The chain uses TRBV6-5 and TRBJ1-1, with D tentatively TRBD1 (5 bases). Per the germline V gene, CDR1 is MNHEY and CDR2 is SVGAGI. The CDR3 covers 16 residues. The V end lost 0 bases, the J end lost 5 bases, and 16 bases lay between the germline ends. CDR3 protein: CASSYSRSRGSTEAFF. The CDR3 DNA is TGTGCCAGCAGTTACTCGCGGAGTCGGGGGAGTACTGAAGCTTTCTTT.

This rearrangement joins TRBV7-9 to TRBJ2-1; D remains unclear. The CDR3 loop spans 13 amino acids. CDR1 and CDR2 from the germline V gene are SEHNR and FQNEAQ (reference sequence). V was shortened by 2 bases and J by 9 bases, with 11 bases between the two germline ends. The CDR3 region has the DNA TGTGCCAGCAGCTTACCGAGCTCGCGTGAGCAGTTCTTC. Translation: CASSLPSSREQFF.

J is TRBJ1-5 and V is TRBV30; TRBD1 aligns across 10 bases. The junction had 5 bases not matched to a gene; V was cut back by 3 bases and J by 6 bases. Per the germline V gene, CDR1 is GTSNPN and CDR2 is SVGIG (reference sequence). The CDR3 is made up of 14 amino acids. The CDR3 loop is CAWRGDRGGQPQHF. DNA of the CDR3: TGTGCCTGGAGGGGGGACAGGGGTGGTCAGCCCCAGCATTTT.

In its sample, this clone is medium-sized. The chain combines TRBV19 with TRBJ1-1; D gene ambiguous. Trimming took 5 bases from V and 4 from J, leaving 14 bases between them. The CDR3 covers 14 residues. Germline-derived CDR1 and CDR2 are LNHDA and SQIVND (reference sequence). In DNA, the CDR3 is TGTGCCAGTAGTGGCCAGGACCGGCTCACTGAAGCTTTCTTT. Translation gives CASSGQDRLTEAFF.

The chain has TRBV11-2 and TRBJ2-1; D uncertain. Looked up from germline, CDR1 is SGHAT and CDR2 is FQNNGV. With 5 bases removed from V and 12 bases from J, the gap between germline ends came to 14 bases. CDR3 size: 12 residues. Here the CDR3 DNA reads TGTGCCAGCAGCACCTATCGGGCCGCGCAGTTCTTC. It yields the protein CASSTYRAAQFF.

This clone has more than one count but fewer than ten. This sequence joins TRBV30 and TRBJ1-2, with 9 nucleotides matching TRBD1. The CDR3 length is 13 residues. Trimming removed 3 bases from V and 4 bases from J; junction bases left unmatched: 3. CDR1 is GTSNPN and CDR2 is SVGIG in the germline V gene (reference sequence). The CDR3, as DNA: TGTGCCTGGAGACAGGGGGCGGGCTATGGCTACACCTTC. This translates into CAWRQGAGYGYTF.

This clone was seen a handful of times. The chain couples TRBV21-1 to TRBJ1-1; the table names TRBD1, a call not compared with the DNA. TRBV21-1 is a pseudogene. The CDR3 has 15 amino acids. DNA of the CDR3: TGTGCCAGCAGCATCCATCACAGGGAAGACACTGAAGCTTTCTTT. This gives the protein CASSIHHREDTEAFF.

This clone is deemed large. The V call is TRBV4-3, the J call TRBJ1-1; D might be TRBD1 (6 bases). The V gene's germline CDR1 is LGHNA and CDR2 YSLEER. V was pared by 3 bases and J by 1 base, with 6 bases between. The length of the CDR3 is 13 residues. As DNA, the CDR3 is TGCGCCAGCAGCCAGACAGGGAACACTGAAGCTTTCTTT. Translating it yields CASSQTGNTEAFF.

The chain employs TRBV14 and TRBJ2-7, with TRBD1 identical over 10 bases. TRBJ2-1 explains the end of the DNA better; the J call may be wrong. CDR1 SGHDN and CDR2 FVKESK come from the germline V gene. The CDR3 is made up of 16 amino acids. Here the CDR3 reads CASSPKAGTGVYEQFF. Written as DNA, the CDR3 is TGTGCCAGCAGCCCGAAAGCCGGGACAGGGGTTTATGAGCAGTTCTTC.

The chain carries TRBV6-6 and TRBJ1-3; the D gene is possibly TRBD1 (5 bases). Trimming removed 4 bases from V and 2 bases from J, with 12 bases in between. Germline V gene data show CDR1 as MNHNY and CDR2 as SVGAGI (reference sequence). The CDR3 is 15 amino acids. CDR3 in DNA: TGTGCCAGCAGTTCCGTTACGGGGGCTGGAAACACCATATATTTT. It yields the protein CASSSVTGAGNTIYF.

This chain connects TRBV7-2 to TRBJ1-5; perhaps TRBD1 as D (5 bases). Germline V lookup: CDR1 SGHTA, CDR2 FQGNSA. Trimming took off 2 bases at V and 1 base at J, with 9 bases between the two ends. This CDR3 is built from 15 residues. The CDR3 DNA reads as TGTGCCAGCAGCTTAAGCTCAGGGAGCAATCAGCCCCAGCATTTT. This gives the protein CASSLSSGSNQPQHF. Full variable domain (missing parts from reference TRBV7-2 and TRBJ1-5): GAGVSQSPSNKVTEKGKDVELRCDPISGHTALYWYRQSLGQGLEFLIYFQGNSAPDKSGLPSDRFSAERTGGSVSTLTIQRTQQEDSAVYLCASSLSSGSNQPQHFGDGTRLSIL.

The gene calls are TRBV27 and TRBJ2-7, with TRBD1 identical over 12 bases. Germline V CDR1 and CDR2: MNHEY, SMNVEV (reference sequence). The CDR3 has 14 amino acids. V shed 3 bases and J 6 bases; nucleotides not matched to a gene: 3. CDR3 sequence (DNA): TGTGCCAGCAGTTTGGGGACAGGGGGCGGCGAGCAGTACTTC. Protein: CASSLGTGGGEQYF.

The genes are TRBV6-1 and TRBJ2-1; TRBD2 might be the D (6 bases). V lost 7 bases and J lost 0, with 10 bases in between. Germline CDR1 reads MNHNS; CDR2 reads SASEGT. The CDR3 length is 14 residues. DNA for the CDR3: TGTGCCAGCAACCGGGAGATCTCCTACAATGAGCAGTTCTTC. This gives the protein CASNREISYNEQFF.

CDR3 nucleotide sequence: TGTGCCAGCAGCCAACTGCCAGCGGGAGGTCACGCCGAGCAGTTCTTC. Translated, it gives CASSQLPAGGHAEQFF. The rearrangement links TRBV7-8 to TRBJ2-1, with 9 nucleotides matching TRBD2. The V gene's germline CDR1 is SGHVS and CDR2 FQNEAQ. V shed 5 bases and J 10 bases; nucleotides not matched to a gene: 15. The CDR3 is 16 residues long.

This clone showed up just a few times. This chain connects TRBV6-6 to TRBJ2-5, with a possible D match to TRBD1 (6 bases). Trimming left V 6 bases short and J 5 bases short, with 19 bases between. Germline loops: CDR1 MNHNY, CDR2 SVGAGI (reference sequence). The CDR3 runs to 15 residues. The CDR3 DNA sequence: TGTGCCAGCAGGTTACAGGGTATCGATACGGAGACCCAGTACTTC. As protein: CASRLQGIDTETQYF.

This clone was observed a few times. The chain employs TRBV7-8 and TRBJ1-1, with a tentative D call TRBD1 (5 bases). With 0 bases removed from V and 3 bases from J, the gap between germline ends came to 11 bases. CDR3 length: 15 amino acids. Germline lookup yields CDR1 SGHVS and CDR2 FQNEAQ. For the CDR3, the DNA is TGTGCCAGCAGCTTAGCGTTGAGGGGTTACACTGAAGCTTTCTTT. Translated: CASSLALRGYTEAFF.

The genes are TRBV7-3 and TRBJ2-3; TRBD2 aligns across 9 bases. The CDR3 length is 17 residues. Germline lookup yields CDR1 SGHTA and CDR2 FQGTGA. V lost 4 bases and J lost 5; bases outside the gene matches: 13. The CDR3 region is CASSSSRLAVELDTQYF. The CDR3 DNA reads TGTGCCAGCAGCTCAAGCCGACTAGCGGTGGAATTAGATACGCAGTATTTT.

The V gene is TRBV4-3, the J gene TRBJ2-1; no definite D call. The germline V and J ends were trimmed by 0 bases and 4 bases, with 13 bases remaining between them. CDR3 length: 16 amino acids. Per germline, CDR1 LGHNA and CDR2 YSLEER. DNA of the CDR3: TGCGCCAGCAGCCAAGACCCACAGACCCTTTACAATGAGCAGTTCTTC. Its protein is CASSQDPQTLYNEQFF.

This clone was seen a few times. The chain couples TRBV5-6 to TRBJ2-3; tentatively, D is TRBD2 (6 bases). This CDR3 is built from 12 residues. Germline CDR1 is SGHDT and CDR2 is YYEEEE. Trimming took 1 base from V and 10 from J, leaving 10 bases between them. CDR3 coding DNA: TGTGCCAGCAGCTTGTTCGGACTACCGCAGTATTTT. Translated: CASSLFGLPQYF.